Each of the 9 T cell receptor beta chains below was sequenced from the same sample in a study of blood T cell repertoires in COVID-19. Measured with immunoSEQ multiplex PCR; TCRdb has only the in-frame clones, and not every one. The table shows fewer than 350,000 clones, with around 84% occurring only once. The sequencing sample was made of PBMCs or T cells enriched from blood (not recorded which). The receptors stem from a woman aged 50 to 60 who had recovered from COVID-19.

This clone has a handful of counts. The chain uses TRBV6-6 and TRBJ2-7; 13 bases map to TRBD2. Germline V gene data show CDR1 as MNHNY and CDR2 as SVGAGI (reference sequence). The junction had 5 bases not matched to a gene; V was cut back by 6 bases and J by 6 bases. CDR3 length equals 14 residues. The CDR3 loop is CASRETSGRSEQYF. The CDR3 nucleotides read TGTGCCAGCAGGGAGACTAGCGGGAGGAGCGAGCAGTACTTC.

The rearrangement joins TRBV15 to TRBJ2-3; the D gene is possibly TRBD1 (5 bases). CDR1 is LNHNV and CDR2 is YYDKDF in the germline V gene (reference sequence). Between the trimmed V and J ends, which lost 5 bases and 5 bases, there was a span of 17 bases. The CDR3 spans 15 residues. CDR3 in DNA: TGTGCCACCAGCGTCAGCAGCCAGGGCGTAGATACGCAGTATTTT. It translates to CATSVSSQGVDTQYF.

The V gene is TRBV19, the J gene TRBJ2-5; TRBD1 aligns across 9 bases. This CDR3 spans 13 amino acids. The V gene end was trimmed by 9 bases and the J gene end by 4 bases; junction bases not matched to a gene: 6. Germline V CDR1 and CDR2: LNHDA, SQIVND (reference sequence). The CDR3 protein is CASFGQGRETQYF. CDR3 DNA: TGTGCCAGCTTCGGACAGGGGAGAGAGACCCAGTACTTC.

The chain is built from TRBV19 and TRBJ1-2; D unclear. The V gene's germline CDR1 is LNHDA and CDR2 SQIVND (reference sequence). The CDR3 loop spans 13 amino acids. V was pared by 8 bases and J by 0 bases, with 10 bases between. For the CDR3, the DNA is TGTGCCAGTGCGCAAGCTGCTAACTATGGCTACACCTTC. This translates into CASAQAANYGYTF.

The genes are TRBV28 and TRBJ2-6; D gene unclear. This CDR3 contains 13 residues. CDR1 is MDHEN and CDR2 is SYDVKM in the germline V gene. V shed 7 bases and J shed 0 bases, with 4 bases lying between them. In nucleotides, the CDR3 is TGTGCCAGCACTCTCTCTGGGGCCAACGTCCTGACTTTC. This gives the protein CASTLSGANVLTF.

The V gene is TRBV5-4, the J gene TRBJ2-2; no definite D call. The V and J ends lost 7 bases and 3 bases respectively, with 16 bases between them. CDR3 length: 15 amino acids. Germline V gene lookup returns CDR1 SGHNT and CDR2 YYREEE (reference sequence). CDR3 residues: CASHSSDLYTGELFF. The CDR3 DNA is TGTGCCAGCCACTCGAGTGATCTCTACACCGGGGAGCTGTTTTTT.

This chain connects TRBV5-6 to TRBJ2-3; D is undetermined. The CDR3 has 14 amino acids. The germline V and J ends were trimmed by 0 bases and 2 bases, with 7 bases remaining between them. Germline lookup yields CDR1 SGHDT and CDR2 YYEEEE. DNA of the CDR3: TGTGCCAGCAGCTTGGTTTCCTCCACAGATACGCAGTATTTT. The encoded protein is CASSLVSSTDTQYF.

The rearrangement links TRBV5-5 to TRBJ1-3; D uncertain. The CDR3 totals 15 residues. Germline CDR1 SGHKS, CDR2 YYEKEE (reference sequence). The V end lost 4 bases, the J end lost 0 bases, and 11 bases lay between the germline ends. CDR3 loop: CASSRIAPSGNTIYF. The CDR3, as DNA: TGTGCCAGCAGCCGAATAGCACCCTCTGGAAACACCATATATTTT.

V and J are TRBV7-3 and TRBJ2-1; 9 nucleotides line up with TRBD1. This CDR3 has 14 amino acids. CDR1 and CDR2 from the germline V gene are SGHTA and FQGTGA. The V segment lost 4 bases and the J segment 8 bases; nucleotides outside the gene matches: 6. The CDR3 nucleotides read TGTGCCAGCAGCTGGGGACAGGGCGGTGATGAGCAGTTCTTC. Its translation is CASSWGQGGDEQFF.